The rows below give T cell receptor beta chains drawn from one sample of a study of OX40 agonist ivuxolimab in advanced cancers. Sequenced by immunoSEQ multiplex PCR; TCRdb stores in-frame clones only, minus some. Here the sample spans under 9,000 clones, about four fifths being singletons. The source material was CD4+ or CD8+ T cells sorted from blood, sampled in a trial of the OX40 agonist ivuxolimab. The receptor source for this set is an adult with an advanced solid tumor such as melanoma, head and neck, liver or kidney cancer. CDR3s include the opening cysteine and the closing phenylalanine or tryptophan. The order of the fields is clone size, D gene, V gene, J gene, CDR3 protein, CDR3 DNA. A D gene is named only where the DNA matches it firmly. Some rows have no size entry. The others give once, few or many, or a class for an expanded clone.

.	.	TRBV4-2	TRBJ2-7	CASSQEYIREQYF	TGTGCCAGCAGCCAAGAGTATATCCGGGAGCAGTACTTC
.	.	TRBV9	TRBJ1-2	CASKGAGRAYGYTF	TGTGCCAGCAAAGGTGCAGGCCGGGCCTATGGCTACACCTTC
.	.	TRBV11-2	TRBJ2-7	CASSLRGYEQYF	TGTGCCAGCAGCTTAAGGGGCTACGAGCAGTACTTC
.	.	TRBV4-1	TRBJ2-5	CASSQDLGARETQYF	TGCGCCAGCAGCCAAGATCTGGGGGCGAGAGAGACCCAGTACTTC
.	.	TRBV14	TRBJ1-2	CASSLSSLYGYTF	TGTGCCAGCAGCCTTTCTTCCCTCTATGGCTACACCTTC
.	TRBD1	TRBV6-5	TRBJ2-2	CASSPDRGRTGELFF	TGTGCCAGCAGTCCGGACAGGGGGCGAACCGGGGAGCTGTTTTTT
.	TRBD1	TRBV5-4	TRBJ2-7	CASTLQGVEQYF	TGTGCCAGCACCCTCCAGGGGGTTGAGCAGTACTTC
.	.	TRBV4-1	TRBJ1-5	CASSRRMGNQPQHF	TGCGCCAGCAGCCGACGCATGGGCAATCAGCCCCAGCATTTT
once	TRBD1	TRBV30	TRBJ2-7	CAWSVGTGRYEQYF	TGTGCCTGGAGTGTTGGGACAGGGAGATACGAGCAGTACTTC
.	TRBD2	TRBV9	TRBJ2-1	CASSVYGLAGAPRDEQFF	TGTGCCAGCAGCGTTTATGGACTAGCGGGGGCGCCTAGGGATGAGCAGTTCTTC
.	TRBD2	TRBV6-1	TRBJ2-1	CASSDLAGGNEQFF	TGTGCCAGCAGCGATTTAGCGGGGGGCAATGAGCAGTTCTTC
.	.	TRBV10-3	TRBJ2-7	CAISDGTDEQYF	TGTGCCATCAGTGACGGGACCGACGAGCAGTACTTC
medium-sized	TRBD1	TRBV7-9	TRBJ2-7	CASSLPDRDEQYF	TGTGCCAGCAGCTTACCCGACAGGGACGAGCAGTACTTC
.	.	TRBV6-4	TRBJ2-2	CASSRDTGELFF	TGTGCCAGCAGCCGAGACACCGGGGAGCTGTTTTTT
few	.	TRBV6-4	TRBJ1-5	CASSEGSNQPQHF	TGTGCCAGCAGTGAAGGTTCCAATCAGCCCCAGCATTTT
.	.	TRBV7-9	TRBJ2-3	CATKTAWDVGTTDTQYF	TGTGCCACCAAAACGGCTTGGGACGTTGGGACCACAGATACGCAGTATTTT
medium-sized	TRBD1	TRBV27	TRBJ1-1	CASSYGQGVTFF	TGTGCCAGCAGTTATGGGCAGGGGGTAACTTTCTTT
.	TRBD1	TRBV30	TRBJ2-2	CAWSLYRTGAGELFF	TGTGCCTGGAGTTTGTACCGGACAGGGGCCGGGGAGCTGTTTTTT
.	TRBD1	TRBV30	TRBJ2-7	CARSGQGGPEQYF	TGTGCCCGGTCGGGACAGGGGGGACCAGAGCAGTACTTC
few	.	TRBV4-3	TRBJ2-5	CASSRTLEGGETQYF	TGCGCCAGCAGCCGGACCCTGGAGGGAGGAGAGACCCAGTACTTC
.	TRBD2	TRBV6-1	TRBJ2-3	CASSESSGGADTQYF	TGTGCCAGCAGTGAATCTAGCGGGGGGGCAGATACGCAGTATTTT
.	TRBD1	TRBV13	TRBJ2-2	CASSSLHRGRRLFF	TGTGCCAGCAGCTCCCTACACAGGGGGCGTAGGCTGTTTTTT
.	.	TRBV10-1	TRBJ2-2	CASSEPDSGELFF	TGCGCCAGCAGTGAGCCCGACAGCGGGGAGCTGTTTTTT
.	.	TRBV10-3	TRBJ2-2	CAINSANTGELFF	TGTGCCATCAACTCAGCGAACACCGGGGAGCTGTTTTTT
.	.	TRBV7-2	TRBJ1-2	CASSFIQEAYGYTF	TGTGCCAGCAGCTTCATACAGGAAGCCTATGGCTACACCTTC
.	.	TRBV14	TRBJ2-2	CASSYDGGTGELFF	TGTGCCAGCAGCTATGATGGAGGGACCGGGGAGCTGTTTTTT
.	.	TRBV29-1	TRBJ2-1	CSVEVGGLFSEQFF	TGCAGCGTTGAAGTAGGGGGGCTTTTCAGTGAGCAGTTCTTC
.	TRBD1	TRBV9	TRBJ2-5	CASSVARTGDQETQYF	TGTGCCAGCAGCGTAGCTAGGACAGGGGATCAAGAGACCCAGTACTTC
.	.	TRBV15	TRBJ1-1	CATSGRQGPNTEAFF	TGTGCCACCAGCGGCCGGCAAGGGCCGAACACTGAAGCTTTCTTT
.	TRBD2	TRBV4-2	TRBJ2-1	CASSSPAGGPWNEQFF	TGTGCCAGCAGCTCCCCTGCGGGGGGGCCTTGGAATGAGCAGTTCTTC
.	.	TRBV4-2	TRBJ2-3	CASSQDGGVADTQYF	TGTGCCAGCAGCCAAGATGGGGGTGTCGCAGATACGCAGTATTTT
.	.	TRBV25-1	TRBJ2-3	CASSEYIDTQYF	TGTGCCAGCAGTGAATATATAGATACGCAGTATTTT
few	.	TRBV27	TRBJ2-7	CASSLGGVGEDEQYF	TGTGCCAGCAGTTTAGGGGGCGTAGGGGAGGACGAGCAGTACTTC
.	TRBD2	TRBV6-1	TRBJ2-7	CASSRLAGGPYEQYF	TGTGCCAGCAGTCGGTTAGCGGGGGGCCCCTACGAGCAGTACTTC
.	.	TRBV27	TRBJ2-1	CASSSIGPTSNEQFF	TGTGCCAGCAGTTCTATAGGACCCACCAGCAATGAGCAGTTCTTC
few	.	TRBV25-1	TRBJ2-1	CASTVGDEQFF	TGTGCCAGCACCGTCGGGGATGAGCAGTTCTTC
once	.	TRBV25-1	TRBJ2-7	CASSETGSYEQYF	TGTGCCAGCAGTGAGACCGGGTCCTACGAGCAGTACTTC
.	.	TRBV2	TRBJ1-2	CASRTPANYGYTF	TGTGCCAGCAGGACACCAGCTAACTATGGCTACACCTTC
few	.	TRBV5-1	TRBJ2-3	CASSPRQGLTDTQYF	TGCGCCAGCAGCCCAAGGCAGGGCTTGACAGATACGCAGTATTTT
few	TRBD2	TRBV7-9	TRBJ2-5	CASSLEQTSGGPDQTQYF	TGTGCCAGCAGCTTAGAACAGACTAGCGGGGGGCCAGATCAGACCCAGTACTTC
.	.	TRBV9	TRBJ1-5	CASSVGGQSNQPQHF	TGTGCCAGCAGCGTAGGAGGGCAGAGCAATCAGCCCCAGCATTTT
.	.	TRBV5-8	TRBJ2-7	CASSFRAFYEQYF	TGTGCCAGCAGCTTTCGGGCGTTCTACGAGCAGTACTTC
.	.	TRBV19	TRBJ1-5	CASSSSPIAPQHF	TGTGCCAGTAGTTCCAGTCCAATAGCGCCCCAGCATTTT
medium-sized	TRBD2	TRBV5-4	TRBJ2-7	CASSLDGGAYEQYF	TGTGCCAGCAGCTTGGACGGGGGGGCCTACGAGCAGTACTTC
.	.	TRBV7-2	TRBJ2-6	CASSNYGEEYGANVLTF	TGTGCCAGCAGCAATTACGGCGAGGAATACGGGGCCAACGTCCTGACTTTC
.	TRBD1	TRBV6-1	TRBJ1-4	CASSDYQRDSAKLFF	TGTGCCAGCAGTGATTATCAACGGGACAGTGCAAAACTGTTTTTT
.	.	TRBV6-1	TRBJ2-7	CASSGSGSPYEQYF	TGTGCCAGCAGTGGATCAGGGAGTCCCTACGAGCAGTACTTC
few	TRBD1	TRBV6-5	TRBJ2-7	CASSLGTGGYEQYF	TGTGCCAGCAGTCTCGGGACAGGGGGCTACGAGCAGTACTTC
.	.	TRBV6-5	TRBJ2-7	CASSEVSGSYEQYF	TGTGCCAGCAGTGAAGTATCAGGGTCCTACGAGCAGTACTTC
.	.	TRBV4-1	TRBJ2-5	CASSQASVQETQYF	TGCGCCAGCAGCCAAGCTAGCGTCCAAGAGACCCAGTACTTC
.	.	TRBV6-5	TRBJ2-1	CASSYGGSEQFF	TGTGCCAGCAGTTACGGGGGTAGTGAGCAGTTCTTC